Presented here are 14 T cell receptor beta chains from one specimen sequenced in a study of T-cell memory formation after mild COVID-19. MiXCR was run by TCRdb on the 5' RACE reads, yielding one entry per CDR3 protein. The repertoire holds about 210,000 distinct CDR3 sequences, with roughly a tenth as singletons. The sequencing input was PBMCs or a T cell subset sorted from them (not recorded which). The receptors shown here come from a man between 18 and 35 years old who had mild COVID-19 (a few samples of this study predate the infection). Cell type and time point are not known.

The gene calls are TRBV5-1 and TRBJ2-5, with D maybe TRBD2 (6 bases). The V gene's germline CDR1 is SGHRS and CDR2 YFSETQ. The CDR3 is 16 amino acids. With 4 bases removed from V and 0 bases from J, the gap between germline ends came to 16 bases. CDR3: CASSPNGGSYQETQYF. The CDR3 DNA reads as TGCGCCAGCAGCCCTAATGGGGGGTCGTACCAAGAGACCCAGTACTTC.

This clonotype was recorded at least ten times. This chain links TRBV4-2 with TRBJ2-5; 9 nucleotides agree with TRBD2. With 3 bases clipped from V and 0 bases from J, the junction kept 2 bases outside the gene matches. Germline V gene sequence: CDR1 LGHNA, CDR2 YNFKEQ. This CDR3 is 15 amino acids long. The CDR3 reads CASSQAGGYQETQYF. The CDR3 nucleotides read TGTGCCAGCAGCCAGGCGGGGGGGTACCAAGAGACCCAGTACTTC.

This clonotype was observed a few times. CDR3 residues: CASSLQGGELFF. CDR3 in DNA: TGTGCCAGCAGCTTGCAAGGCGGGGAGCTGTTTTTT. The gene calls are TRBV7-6 and TRBJ2-2, with D uncertain. The CDR3 sequence is 12 residues long. In germline, CDR1 is SGHVS, CDR2 FNYEAQ. Between the trimmed V and J ends, which lost 3 bases and 7 bases, there was a span of 6 bases.

A remark on this clonotype: A much larger clone lies one base from this, so it may be a read error. The genes are TRBV6-6 and TRBJ1-2; 8 positions match TRBD1. The V and J ends lost 4 bases and 2 bases, in that order; junction bases with no gene match: 0. This CDR3 contains 13 residues. Germline V gene data show CDR1 as MNHNY and CDR2 as SVGAGI (reference sequence). DNA of the CDR3: TGTGCCAGCAGTTGGACAGGGAACTATGGCTACACCTTC. Translated, it gives CASSWTGNYGYTF.

This clonotype has ten or more counts. The CDR3, as DNA: TGCGCCAGCAGCTTGCGGAGTCAGAAGGGCGCCACCGGGGAGCTGTTTTTT. As protein: CASSLRSQKGATGELFF. The rearrangement joins TRBV5-1 to TRBJ2-2; D is ambiguous. Per the germline V gene, CDR1 is SGHRS and CDR2 is YFSETQ. Trimming pared 1 base from V and 4 bases from J, leaving 17 bases between. The CDR3 loop spans 17 amino acids.

The chain uses TRBV12-3 or TRBV12-4 and TRBJ2-7, with D unresolved. This CDR3 is built from 13 residues. The V gene lost 1 base and the J gene lost 0 bases, with 4 bases spanning the gap. CDR3 nucleotide sequence: TGTGCCAGCAGTTTAGTAACCTCCTACGAGCAGTACTTC. Encoded protein: CASSLVTSYEQYF.

The chain uses TRBV29-1 and TRBJ1-4; D is unclear. Deletions cut 6 bases from V and 5 bases from J, with 10 bases between. The CDR3 loop spans 12 amino acids. Germline loops: CDR1 SQVTM, CDR2 ANQGSEA. The CDR3 region has the DNA TGCAGCGTGGAGGGCGAAAATGAAAAACTGTTTTTT. Its translation: CSVEGENEKLFF.

The CDR3 DNA follows: TGTGCCAGCAGTCGAGGGGGGGTTAACGGCTACACCTTC. This encodes CASSRGGVNGYTF. This chain uses TRBV6-5 with TRBJ1-2, with a tentative D call TRBD1 (6 bases). This CDR3 is 13 amino acids long. Trimming removed 5 bases at V and 8 bases at J, with 15 bases between. Germline CDR1 MNHEY, CDR2 SVGAGI.

The chain is built from TRBV20-1 and TRBJ1-1; a weak D match, TRBD1 (6 bases). The CDR3 has 15 amino acids. Trimming took 2 bases from V and 4 from J, leaving 17 bases between them. Germline values: CDR1 DFQATT, CDR2 SNEGSKA (reference sequence). CDR3 nucleotides: TGCAGTGCTAGACAGGGGAGCACCGGGGGCACTGAAGCTTTCTTT. Protein sequence: CSARQGSTGGTEAFF.

This clonotype was counted a few times. Here the CDR3 DNA reads TGTGCCAGCAGCTTATCCGTGGTGGGGGGGACAGATACGCAGTATTTT. Encoded protein: CASSLSVVGGTDTQYF. The V call is TRBV7-2, the J call TRBJ2-3; 7 bases match TRBD2. V dropped 2 bases and J dropped 3; count of bases not matched to a gene: 8. CDR3 length: 16 amino acids. Germline-derived CDR1 and CDR2 are SGHTA and FQGNSA.

This clonotype was seen a handful of times. V is TRBV5-6 and J is TRBJ2-1; no firm D call. The CDR3 runs to 16 residues. Per the germline V gene, CDR1 is SGHDT and CDR2 is YYEEEE. V lost 0 bases and J lost 0, with 10 bases in between. CDR3 protein: CASSLVPDSSYNEQFF. In DNA, the CDR3 is TGTGCCAGCAGCTTGGTTCCCGACTCCTCCTACAATGAGCAGTTCTTC. The full variable domain, completed using reference TRBV5-6 and TRBJ2-1, is DAGVTQSPTHLIKTRGQQVTLRCSPKSGHDTVSWYQQALGQGPQFIFQYYEEEERQRGNFPDRFSGHQFPNYSSELNVNALLLGDSALYLCASSLVPDSSYNEQFFGPGTRLTVL.

This clonotype was detected a few times. The chain joins TRBV6-5 to TRBJ1-1; possible D gene TRBD1, 5 bases. The ends were cut back, 8 bases at V and 5 bases at J, with 24 bases in the middle. From germline, CDR1 is MNHEY and CDR2 SVGAGI. This CDR3 has 16 residues. The CDR3 here is CASHHRGVAGRTEAFF. DNA of the CDR3: TGTGCCAGCCACCACAGAGGGGTTGCGGGTCGAACTGAAGCTTTCTTT.

This clonotype was counted only a few times. The V gene is TRBV5-1, the J gene TRBJ2-5, with TRBD1 identical over 11 bases. V lost 4 bases, J lost 0 bases, and 8 bases stayed unmatched. The CDR3 has 17 residues. Germline CDR1 reads SGHRS; CDR2 reads YFSETQ. CDR3 bases: TGCGCCAGCAGCCGGGGACAGGGGGGCTCTTACCAAGAGACCCAGTACTTC. It codes for CASSRGQGGSYQETQYF.

This chain connects TRBV4-1 to TRBJ1-2, with D tentatively TRBD1 (5 bases). Germline V gene sequence: CDR1 MGHRA, CDR2 YSYEKL. The CDR3 consists of 15 residues. V lost 3 bases to trimming and J lost 4 bases, with 15 bases between them. The CDR3 DNA reads as TGCGCCAGCAGCCAGACAGTGGGAGAACCCTATGGCTACACCTTC. Amino acid sequence: CASSQTVGEPYGYTF.